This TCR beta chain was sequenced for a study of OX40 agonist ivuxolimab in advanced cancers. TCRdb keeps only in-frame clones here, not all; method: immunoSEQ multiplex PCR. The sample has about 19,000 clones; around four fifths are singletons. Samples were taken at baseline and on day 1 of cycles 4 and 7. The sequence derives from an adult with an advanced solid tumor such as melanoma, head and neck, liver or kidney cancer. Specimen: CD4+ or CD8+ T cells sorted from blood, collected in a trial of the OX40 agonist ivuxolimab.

The CDR3 loop is CASGKGRYPNYGYTF. Here the CDR3 DNA reads TGTGCCAGCGGGAAGGGGCGCTACCCGAACTATGGCTACACCTTC. V and J are TRBV2 and TRBJ1-2; D might be TRBD1 (5 bases). V lost 8 bases and J 2 bases, leaving 18 bases between the germline ends. The germline gives CDR1 SNHLY, CDR2 FYNNEI. The CDR3 is 15 amino acids.